In this sample, the clone carrying this T cell receptor beta chain turned up once. Its antigen is undetermined. These data belong to a study of cytomegalovirus exposure and HLA in healthy donors. Study background: When 398 donors were genotyped, around 77% of them were found to fall in the Caucasian-associated ancestry cluster. The study, taken as a whole, reports: When analyzed later, the rates of TCR association showed variation by HLA locus, with DRB1 the most and HLA-C the fewest. It has been reported that TCR beta sequences accurately predicted the HLA-A and HLA-B alleles of most subjects. In a later analysis, HLA-associated TCR beta chains were more clonally expanded than equally common others.

60 Vbeta and 13 Jbeta primers were used in PCR. Profiling relied on immunoSEQ multiplex PCR, and the TCRdb table lists in-frame clones only, not all of them. The repertoire holds approximately 110,000 clones, with around 70% as singletons. The sequenced sample consisted of PBMCs. The origin of this receptor is a woman aged 40 to 55 in good health and CMV-seropositive.

CDR3 in DNA: TGTGCCAGCAGCTTAGATCGGTCGGATACGCAGTATTTT. This encodes CASSLDRSDTQYF. This chain links TRBV11-2 with TRBJ2-3; no firm D call. Trimming left V 0 bases short and J 6 bases short, with 7 bases between. The CDR3 consists of 13 residues. Germline V gene sequence: CDR1 SGHAT, CDR2 FQNNGV.